Below are 21 T cell receptor beta chains sequenced from a single sample in a study of quantifying T cell responses using KT2 cells. Across the study: RNA was reverse transcribed with TCR alpha and beta constant-region primers.

An oligo carrying a UMI was ligated to the cDNA 3' end. The first PCR ran 3 to 5 cycles with an equimolar RC1.1 and RC1.2 beta primer mix. In TCRdb, the UMI-ligation and nested PCR reads were re-called with MiXCR into one record per CDR3 protein. The sample has approximately 46,000 distinct CDR3 sequences; around a tenth are singletons. Sample: PBMCs spiked with cells of the T cell clone KT2. The receptors shown here come from a human donor.

This clonotype was recorded a few times. The chain has TRBV11-1 and TRBJ1-1; D unclear. Per the germline V gene, CDR1 is SGHAT and CDR2 is FQDESV (reference sequence). V lost 4 bases and J 2 bases, leaving 8 bases between the germline ends. There are 13 residues in the CDR3. CDR3 protein: CASSSEINTEAFF. In DNA, the CDR3 is TGTGCCAGCAGCTCAGAGATCAACACTGAAGCTTTCTTT. Filled out from reference TRBV11-1 and TRBJ1-1, the complete variable domain reads EAEVAQSPRYKITEKSQAVAFWCDPISGHATLYWYRQILGQGPELLVQFQDESVVDDSQLPKDRFSAERLKGVDSTLKIQPAELGDSAMYLCASSSEINTEAFFGQGTRLTVV.

V gene TRBV6-1 combines with J gene TRBJ2-1; no reliable D call. This CDR3 region has 16 residues. V was cut by 6 bases and J by 1 base, with 16 bases left in between. CDR1 is MNHNS, CDR2 SASEGT, per germline. DNA for the CDR3: TGTGCCAGCAGAGCCCGCGCTGAGCTATCCTACAATGAGCAGTTCTTC. This gives the protein CASRARAELSYNEQFF.

This clonotype has more than one count but fewer than ten. V usage is TRBV12-3 or TRBV12-4 and J usage is TRBJ1-1, with D possibly matching TRBD1 (6 bases). Trimming took 5 bases from V and 0 from J, leaving 13 bases between them. The CDR3 is 15 amino acids. The CDR3 bases are TGTGCCAGCAGTCCGCCGCGGACAGTGAACACTGAAGCTTTCTTT. Protein product: CASSPPRTVNTEAFF.

This chain links TRBV12-3 or TRBV12-4 with TRBJ1-2, with 8 bases matching TRBD1. The CDR3 totals 15 residues. V lost 2 bases and J lost 5; bases outside the gene matches: 7. This CDR3 is CASSLTGGPRYGYTF. The CDR3 DNA sequence: TGTGCCAGCAGTTTAACAGGGGGACCACGATATGGCTACACCTTC.

This clonotype has a count of ten or more. This chain uses TRBV12-3 or TRBV12-4 with TRBJ1-2; perhaps TRBD1 as D (5 bases). V lost 5 bases, J lost 4 bases, and 14 bases lay in between. The CDR3 covers 14 residues. CDR3 coding DNA: TGTGCCAGCAGTACGGGACGGTCTTCCTATGGCTACACCTTC. Translation: CASSTGRSSYGYTF.

This clonotype was recorded many times. The rearrangement links TRBV6-5 to TRBJ1-1; 7 positions agree with TRBD1. The CDR3 has 15 amino acids. CDR1 and CDR2 from the germline V gene are MNHEY and SVGAGI. V dropped 0 bases and J dropped 4; count of bases not matched to a gene: 5. The DNA for the CDR3 is TGTGCCAGCAGTTACTCGACAGGGTACGGCACTGAAGCTTTCTTT. As protein: CASSYSTGYGTEAFF.

This clonotype was seen a handful of times. This chain connects TRBV29-1 to TRBJ2-7; D is unclear. V lost 7 bases and J 7 bases, leaving 20 bases between the germline ends. Germline V lookup: CDR1 SQVTM, CDR2 ANQGSEA. The CDR3 runs to 13 residues. The chain's CDR3 is CSAANSPEDEQYF. In DNA form, the CDR3 reads TGCAGCGCCGCGAATTCCCCTGAGGATGAGCAGTACTTC.

In its sample, this clonotype was seen many times. The rearrangement links TRBV10-1 to TRBJ2-3; 10 bases map to TRBD2. With V trimmed by 3 bases and J by 6 bases, 6 bases remained unmatched. The CDR3 is 15 amino acids. The germline V gene has CDR1 WNHNN and CDR2 SYGVQD (reference sequence). The CDR3 DNA reads as TGCGCCAGCAGTGACTTAGCGGGGGGCCAGGATACGCAGTATTTT. Residues: CASSDLAGGQDTQYF.

This clonotype came up many times. This chain uses TRBV5-1 with TRBJ2-7, with D unclear. Per germline, CDR1 SGHRS and CDR2 YFSETQ. The CDR3 has 12 amino acids. V lost 3 bases, J lost 4 bases, and 8 bases lay in between. Here the CDR3 DNA reads TGCGCCAGCAGCTCGGACGGGTACGAGCAGTACTTC. As protein: CASSSDGYEQYF.

This clonotype was found many times. The chain has TRBV6-6 and TRBJ1-5; no clear D gene. The CDR3 extends over 17 amino acids. CDR1 and CDR2 (germline): MNHNY, SVGAGI (reference sequence). The germline V and J ends were trimmed by 7 bases and 4 bases, with 23 bases remaining between them. The DNA of the CDR3 is TGTGCCAGCACCTACCATCGGGAAAGGGTCGGAAATCAGCCCCAGCATTTT. Protein product: CASTYHRERVGNQPQHF.

The V gene is TRBV6-2 or TRBV6-3, the J gene TRBJ2-3; D is undetermined. The germline V gene has CDR1 MNHEY and CDR2 SVGEGT. This CDR3 has 17 amino acids. V lost 2 bases, J lost 3 bases, and 18 bases lay in between. The CDR3 bases are TGTGCCAGCAGTTACCTTAGCCCGGCAGGAGCGACAGATACGCAGTATTTT. This encodes CASSYLSPAGATDTQYF.

A few counts support this clonotype. V usage is TRBV29-1 and J usage is TRBJ1-5; 8 nucleotides agree with TRBD1. Germline CDR1 reads SQVTM; CDR2 reads ANQGSEA. The J segment lost 5 bases and the V segment lost 7 bases, leaving 16 bases of the junction unmatched. The CDR3 covers 16 residues. The CDR3: CSAGRDRPRGYQPQHF. CDR3 coding DNA: TGCAGCGCTGGGAGGGACAGGCCCAGGGGGTATCAGCCCCAGCATTTT.

The rearrangement uses TRBV5-1 and TRBJ2-7, with D possibly being TRBD1 (5 bases). The length of the CDR3 is 12 residues. Trimming took 4 bases from V and 4 from J, leaving 9 bases between them. Germline values: CDR1 SGHRS, CDR2 YFSETQ. For the CDR3, the DNA is TGCGCCAGCAGCCAGGGAAGTTACGAGCAGTACTTC. Its translation: CASSQGSYEQYF.

This clonotype appeared a few times. Here the CDR3 reads CASSPRGTVSYNEQFF. The CDR3 DNA is TGTGCCAGCAGTCCCCGCGGGACAGTCTCCTACAATGAGCAGTTCTTC. The rearrangement joins TRBV6-5 to TRBJ2-1; possible D gene TRBD1, 7 bases. In germline, CDR1 is MNHEY, CDR2 SVGAGI. This CDR3 comprises 16 residues. Trimming shortened V by 5 bases and J by 0 bases, and 14 bases separated the two germline ends.

The V and J genes are TRBV30 and TRBJ1-1, with D uncertain. Per the germline V gene, CDR1 is GTSNPN and CDR2 is SVGIG (reference sequence). V was cut by 4 bases and J by 0 bases, with 6 bases left in between. This CDR3 has 12 residues. This CDR3 is CAWTGLNTEAFF. Written as DNA, the CDR3 is TGTGCCTGGACGGGTTTGAACACTGAAGCTTTCTTT.

The V gene is TRBV12-3 or TRBV12-4, the J gene TRBJ1-4; D is ambiguous. Trimming cost V 6 bases and J 7 bases, with 18 bases left between them. CDR3 length: 15 amino acids. The chain's CDR3 is CASRRSGGSVEKLFF. The CDR3 bases are TGTGCCAGCAGGCGATCCGGAGGGAGCGTTGAAAAACTGTTTTTT.

The rearrangement joins TRBV5-1 to TRBJ1-1; D gene uncertain. V lost 3 bases to trimming and J lost 5 bases, with 11 bases between them. The CDR3 consists of 13 residues. Germline V gene lookup returns CDR1 SGHRS and CDR2 YFSETQ. CDR3 loop: CASSSPGWTEAFF. The CDR3 DNA reads as TGCGCCAGCAGCTCCCCAGGCTGGACTGAAGCTTTCTTT.

V is TRBV6-5 and J is TRBJ2-3; 7 positions agree with TRBD1. The germline gives CDR1 MNHEY, CDR2 SVGAGI. The CDR3 extends over 15 amino acids. V lost 6 bases, J lost 5 bases, and 11 bases stayed unmatched. CDR3 region: CASSTGQARGDTQYF. Here the CDR3 DNA reads TGTGCCAGCAGCACCGGACAGGCCCGGGGAGATACGCAGTATTTT.

This clonotype was detected only a few times. The chain links TRBV12-3 or TRBV12-4 to TRBJ1-2; 9 bases agree with TRBD1. This CDR3 contains 15 residues. Germline trimming cut 5 bases from V and 3 bases from J; bases unmatched to any gene: 7. As DNA, the CDR3 is TGTGCCAGCAGTCCCGGGACAGGGATGCACTATGGCTACACCTTC. Its protein product is CASSPGTGMHYGYTF.

Only a few counts were recorded for this clonotype. V is TRBV6-2 or TRBV6-3 and J is TRBJ2-2, with 7 bases matching TRBD2. The V segment lost 0 bases and the J segment 8 bases; nucleotides outside the gene matches: 9. Per the germline V gene, CDR1 is MNHEY and CDR2 is SVGEGT. The CDR3 consists of 16 residues. CDR3 sequence: CASSYSSGDRSGELFF. Written as DNA, the CDR3 is TGTGCCAGCAGTTACTCGAGCGGGGACCGCAGTGGGGAGCTGTTTTTT.

V gene TRBV4-3 combines with J gene TRBJ2-1; TRBD2 matches 8 bases. The germline V gene encodes CDR1 LGHNA and CDR2 YSLEER. Trimming took 4 bases from V and 5 from J; bases not matched to a gene: 10. The CDR3 extends over 16 amino acids. The CDR3 reads CASSRSGTRANNEQFF. The CDR3 DNA reads TGCGCCAGCAGCCGGTCCGGGACTAGGGCTAACAATGAGCAGTTCTTC.